Each of the 12 T cell receptor beta chains below was sequenced from the same sample in a study of monozygotic twins with inflammatory bowel disease. TCRdb reprocessed the 5' RACE reads, keeping one entry per CDR3 protein, no DNA. This listing includes 140,000 to 150,000 distinct CDR3 sequences. Sequencing used blood. These receptors originate from a human donor with ulcerative colitis or Crohn's disease, or a healthy co-twin of an affected twin (not recorded which).

The chain combines TRBV5-1 with TRBJ2-7; the TCRdb D gene call, TRBD1, has no DNA to confirm it. The CDR3 covers 14 residues. Per the germline V gene, CDR1 is SGHRS and CDR2 is YFSETQ. CDR3 sequence reads: CASSPSRDNYEQYF. The full variable domain, rest sourced from reference TRBV5-1 and TRBJ2-7, is KAGVTQTPRYLIKTRGQQVTLSCSPISGHRSVSWYQQTPGQGLQFLFEYFSETQRNKGNFPGRFSGRQFSNSRSEMNVSTLELGDSALYLCASSPSRDNYEQYFGPGTRLTVT.

The chain employs TRBV11-2 and TRBJ2-1. This CDR3 spans 13 amino acids. Germline values: CDR1 SGHAT, CDR2 FQNNGV. Here the CDR3 reads CASSTGTTNEQFF.

V and J are TRBV12-3 or TRBV12-4 and TRBJ1-2; TCRdb picks TRBD1, but there is no DNA to check that call. This CDR3 is 13 amino acids long. CDR3: CASSSQTGLGYTF.

The chain couples TRBV10-3 to TRBJ2-3; the D gene TCRdb calls, TRBD1, cannot be checked with no DNA. This CDR3 is built from 14 residues. The germline CDR1 and CDR2 sequences are ENHRY and SYGVKD. The chain's CDR3 is CAISGDLSTDTQYF.

This chain connects TRBV7-8 to TRBJ1-5; with no DNA, the TCRdb D assignment of TRBD1 cannot be verified. The CDR3 spans 14 residues. Per germline, CDR1 SGHVS and CDR2 FQNEAQ. The CDR3 reads CASSFEGGRQPQHF.

This chain connects TRBV28 to TRBJ1-2; absent DNA, TCRdb's TRBD1 call cannot be checked. Germline V CDR1 and CDR2: MDHEN, SYDVKM. The CDR3 has 16 amino acids. The CDR3 is CASSTDRGPGLFGYTF.

This rearrangement joins TRBV12-3 or TRBV12-4 to TRBJ2-3; checking the TCRdb D call of TRBD2 is not possible without DNA. CDR3 length: 15 residues. CDR3 protein: CASGRASPGADTQYF.

This chain uses TRBV3-1 with TRBJ2-7. The germline gives CDR1 LGHDT, CDR2 YNNKEL (reference sequence). The CDR3 is made up of 14 amino acids. The CDR3 region is CASSQDPSSYEQYF.

The chain uses TRBV30 and TRBJ2-7; there is no DNA to check the TCRdb D call of TRBD2. The CDR3 runs to 13 residues. CDR1 and CDR2 (germline): GTSNPN, SVGIG (reference sequence). Here the CDR3 reads CAWSPIGSYEQYF.

The rearrangement joins TRBV5-1 to TRBJ1-1. In germline, CDR1 is SGHRS, CDR2 YFSETQ. The length of the CDR3 is 13 residues. This CDR3 is CASSLVEPTEAFF. The whole variable domain, remainder taken from reference TRBV5-1 and TRBJ1-1, is KAGVTQTPRYLIKTRGQQVTLSCSPISGHRSVSWYQQTPGQGLQFLFEYFSETQRNKGNFPGRFSGRQFSNSRSEMNVSTLELGDSALYLCASSLVEPTEAFFGQGTRLTVV.

The J gene is TRBJ2-5, the V gene TRBV7-2; the D gene TCRdb calls, TRBD1, cannot be checked with no DNA. This CDR3 is 12 amino acids long. CDR1 is SGHTA and CDR2 is FQGNSA in the germline V gene. The CDR3 here is CASSSTGETQYF.

The chain combines TRBV28 with TRBJ1-1. Germline-derived CDR1 and CDR2 are MDHEN and SYDVKM. This CDR3 has 13 amino acids. The CDR3 loop reads CASSTAEGTEAFF.